Presented here are 29 T cell receptor beta chains from one specimen sequenced in a study of T cell repertoires in cytomegalovirus infection (dated by TCRdb to the late 2010s). The treatment or condition label on this specimen signifies: in vitro stimulation with specific CMV peptide epitopes to enrich CMV-specific T cells. No antigens are known for them. Sequencing was carried out with an Illumina HiSeq 1500. TCRdb reworked the public reads: Q25 trimming with fastp, MiXCR clone assembly, productive beta chains retained. CDR3 protein duplicates are merged, each entry listing the most common genes and DNA. Here the sample has 100,000 to 150,000 distinct CDR3 sequences; about 31% occur a single time. The top ten clones comprise roughly three fifths of the sample. Source: CD8+ T cells from cultured PBMCs, taken from culture after CMV antigen stimulation. The receptors here all came from a human donor in good health (CMV status not recorded). Some clones in this sample may be carry-over from other donors' samples.

This clonotype has more than one count but fewer than ten. The V and J genes are TRBV2 and TRBJ2-2; D unclear. This CDR3 is built from 11 residues. V was cut by 7 bases and J by 8 bases, with 8 bases left in between. Germline CDR1 and CDR2: SNHLY and FYNNEI. The chain's CDR3 is CASNEKGELFF. CDR3 coding DNA: TGTGCCAGCAATGAGAAAGGGGAGCTGTTTTTT.

The V gene is TRBV7-2, the J gene TRBJ2-3, with D hard to call. This CDR3 spans 14 amino acids. V lost 3 bases and J lost 0, with 7 bases in between. Germline lookup yields CDR1 SGHTA and CDR2 FQGNSA. CDR3 in DNA: TGTGCCAGCAGCTTTCCAGTGAGCACAGATACGCAGTATTTT. It codes for CASSFPVSTDTQYF.

The rearrangement uses TRBV7-4 and TRBJ2-7; tentative D call: TRBD2 (6 bases). V lost 1 base and J 1 base, leaving 14 bases between the germline ends. Germline CDR1 reads SGHVT; CDR2 reads SQSDAQ. CDR3 length: 16 residues. DNA for the CDR3: TGTGCCAGCAGCTTAGAGGGAGGCGGAATTTCCTACGAGCAGTACTTC. Its protein product is CASSLEGGGISYEQYF.

V and J are TRBV2 and TRBJ1-5; D may be TRBD1 (6 bases). The CDR3 extends over 16 amino acids. Deletions cut 7 bases from V and 3 bases from J, with 19 bases between. The germline V gene encodes CDR1 SNHLY and CDR2 FYNNEI. As DNA, the CDR3 is TGTGCCAGCACTGATGAGTCAAGGGGGTTCAATCAGCCCCAGCATTTT. Encoded protein: CASTDESRGFNQPQHF.

A few counts support this clonotype. The V call is TRBV4-1, the J call TRBJ1-2, with unresolved D. CDR3 length equals 14 residues. Trimming removed 1 base from V and 4 bases from J, with 10 bases in between. In germline, CDR1 is MGHRA, CDR2 YSYEKL. This CDR3 is CASSQVGETYGYTF. The DNA for the CDR3 is TGCGCCAGCAGCCAAGTCGGGGAAACCTATGGCTACACCTTC.

This clonotype was recorded many times. The V call is TRBV7-2, the J call TRBJ1-1; 7 bases map to TRBD1. Germline CDR1 is SGHTA and CDR2 is FQGNSA. J lost 0 bases, V lost 1 base, and 5 bases had no gene match. CDR3 length: 16 residues. The CDR3 region is CASSLVAGGMNTEAFF. CDR3 nucleotides: TGTGCCAGCAGCTTAGTGGCAGGGGGGATGAACACTGAAGCTTTCTTT. The variable domain in full, completed from reference TRBV7-2 and TRBJ1-1, reads GAGVSQSPSNKVTEKGKDVELRCDPISGHTALYWYRQSLGQGLEFLIYFQGNSAPDKSGLPSDRFSAERTGGSVSTLTIQRTQQEDSAVYLCASSLVAGGMNTEAFFGQGTRLTVV.

The rearrangement joins TRBV20-1 to TRBJ2-7, with D uncertain. The ends were cut back, 2 bases at V and 3 bases at J, with 5 bases in the middle. Germline CDR1 is DFQATT and CDR2 is SNEGSKA (reference sequence). The CDR3 spans 11 residues. The CDR3 here is CSARQDYEQYF. In DNA, the CDR3 is TGCAGTGCTAGACAAGACTACGAGCAGTACTTC.

This clonotype occurred many times. The V gene is TRBV7-6, the J gene TRBJ2-1; a weak D match, TRBD1 (5 bases). The CDR3 spans 13 residues. Germline loops: CDR1 SGHVS, CDR2 FNYEAQ. V lost 8 bases, J lost 0 bases, and 8 bases lay in between. CDR3 DNA: TGTGCCAGCGGGGCCGTCTCCTACAATGAGCAGTTCTTC. Encoded protein: CASGAVSYNEQFF.

The CDR3 here is CASSIARDSFYGYTF. CDR3 in DNA: TGTGCCAGTAGTATCGCCCGGGACTCTTTCTATGGCTACACCTTC. The genes are TRBV19 and TRBJ1-2, with D perhaps TRBD1 (5 bases). This CDR3 is 15 amino acids long. V was cut by 3 bases and J by 4 bases, with 15 bases left in between. CDR1 is LNHDA, CDR2 SQIVND, per germline (reference sequence). The full variable domain, completed using reference TRBV19 and TRBJ1-2, is DGGITQSPKYLFRKEGQNVTLSCEQNLNHDAMYWYRQDPGQGLRLIYYSQIVNDFQKGDIAEGYSVSREKKESFPLTVTSAQKNPTAFYLCASSIARDSFYGYTFGSGTRLTVV.

This chain connects TRBV12-3 or TRBV12-4 to TRBJ2-5; 8 bases map to TRBD1. V shed 3 bases, J shed 5 bases, and the junction held 5 bases outside the gene matches. The CDR3 totals 14 residues. The CDR3 DNA is TGTGCCAGCAGTTTGGGACAGGCCGGGGAGACCCAGTACTTC. Its protein product is CASSLGQAGETQYF.

The J gene is TRBJ2-5, the V gene TRBV11-2; D is perhaps TRBD1 or TRBD2 (5 bases each). The CDR3 has 14 amino acids. The germline V gene encodes CDR1 SGHAT and CDR2 FQNNGV. V was trimmed by 1 base and J by 7 bases, leaving 13 bases between them. CDR3 sequence reads: CASSLAYGAGTQYF. DNA for the CDR3: TGTGCCAGCAGCTTAGCGTACGGGGCTGGGACCCAGTACTTC.

This clonotype came up a few times. This CDR3 reads CASSPQETDTQYF. CDR3 coding DNA: TGTGCCAGCAGCCCTCAGGAGACAGATACGCAGTATTTT. V usage is TRBV7-9 and J usage is TRBJ2-3; no definite D call. The CDR3 has 13 amino acids. V lost 5 bases to trimming and J lost 3 bases, with 9 bases between them. CDR1 and CDR2 from the germline V gene are SEHNR and FQNEAQ (reference sequence). The whole variable domain, remainder taken from reference TRBV7-9 and TRBJ2-3, is DTGVSQNPRHKITKRGQNVTFRCDPISEHNRLYWYRQTLGQGPEFLTYFQNEAQLEKSRLLSDRFSAERPKGSFSTLEIQRTEQGDSAMYLCASSPQETDTQYFGPGTRLTVL.

This clonotype has more than one count but fewer than ten. The chain recombines TRBV11-2 with TRBJ2-1, with D perhaps matching TRBD2 (7 bases). V was trimmed by 8 bases and J by 9 bases, leaving 17 bases between them. This CDR3 region has 13 residues. Germline CDR1 SGHAT, CDR2 FQNNGV. CDR3 region: CASDEGGIGEQFF. The CDR3 DNA follows: TGTGCCAGCGACGAGGGGGGGATCGGTGAGCAGTTCTTC.

The chain has TRBV4-1 and TRBJ1-2; a possible D gene is TRBD1 (5 bases). V lost 2 bases and J 3 bases, leaving 13 bases between the germline ends. This CDR3 contains 15 residues. Germline lookup yields CDR1 MGHRA and CDR2 YSYEKL. The CDR3 region is CASSQSQQDYYGYTF. CDR3 nucleotides: TGCGCCAGCAGCCAATCACAACAGGACTACTATGGCTACACCTTC.

The chain combines TRBV20-1 with TRBJ2-1, with 7 bases fitting TRBD1. CDR1 is DFQATT, CDR2 SNEGSKA, per germline (reference sequence). The V gene end was trimmed by 5 bases and the J gene end by 2 bases; junction bases not matched to a gene: 9. This CDR3 contains 15 residues. The CDR3 DNA follows: TGCAGTGCTCCTCCCCTTGACAGGGCCTACAATGAGCAGTTCTTC. Translation gives CSAPPLDRAYNEQFF.

This chain connects TRBV6-1 to TRBJ1-3; no reliable D call. Trimming removed 6 bases at V and 0 bases at J, with 15 bases between. Germline CDR1 and CDR2: MNHNS and SASEGT. CDR3 length equals 16 residues. In nucleotides, the CDR3 is TGTGCCAGCAGCAGAGGAAGAGGGAACTCTGGAAACACCATATATTTT. Protein product: CASSRGRGNSGNTIYF.

This clonotype turned up a few times. V gene TRBV6-1 combines with J gene TRBJ2-3; D is unresolved. Germline CDR1 MNHNS, CDR2 SASEGT. V was clipped by 1 base and J by 1 base, with 9 bases between them. The CDR3 spans 15 residues. CDR3 in DNA: TGTGCCAGCAGTGAAGGGGGTATGGGCACAGATACGCAGTATTTT. Its translation: CASSEGGMGTDTQYF.

Many counts were recorded for this clonotype. The CDR3 DNA reads as TGTGCCAGCAGCTCAAGCAGGCGCTCTGGGGCCAACGTCCTGACTTTC. Its protein product is CASSSSRRSGANVLTF. The chain recombines TRBV7-8 with TRBJ2-6; D gene uncertain. Germline values: CDR1 SGHVS, CDR2 FQNEAQ. The CDR3 totals 16 residues. The V and J ends lost 4 bases and 0 bases respectively, with 10 bases between them.

The chain recombines TRBV7-2 with TRBJ2-6; 8 nucleotides align to TRBD1. The CDR3 sequence is 17 residues long. CDR1 is SGHTA, CDR2 FQGNSA, per germline. The J segment lost 0 bases and the V segment lost 5 bases, leaving 6 bases of the junction unmatched. The CDR3 spells CASSAGTGLSGANVLTF. The DNA of the CDR3 is TGTGCCAGCAGCGCTGGGACAGGCCTCTCTGGGGCCAACGTCCTGACTTTC.

This clonotype occurred many times. V gene TRBV7-2 combines with J gene TRBJ1-2, with D possibly matching TRBD1 (6 bases). The ends were cut back, 2 bases at V and 2 bases at J, with 18 bases in the middle. Germline V gives CDR1 SGHTA, CDR2 FQGNSA. This CDR3 has 17 amino acids. Here the CDR3 reads CASSLSGFQGHNYGYTF. The CDR3, as DNA: TGTGCCAGCAGCTTATCGGGTTTTCAGGGGCACAACTATGGCTACACCTTC.

The V and J genes are TRBV7-4 and TRBJ1-4, with D possibly matching TRBD1 (6 bases). The CDR3 runs 16 residues. CDR1 and CDR2 (germline): SGHVT, SQSDAQ. The V end was cut by 0 bases, the J end by 6 bases, with 14 bases between. The CDR3 loop is CASSLARGGFDEKLFF. The CDR3, as DNA: TGTGCCAGCAGCTTAGCGCGGGGGGGCTTCGATGAAAAACTGTTTTTT.

V and J are TRBV6-5 and TRBJ2-7, with TRBD1 identical over 9 bases. This CDR3 region has 18 residues. Germline values: CDR1 MNHEY, CDR2 SVGAGI. Trimming removed 5 bases from V and 4 bases from J; junction bases left unmatched: 18. CDR3 in amino acids: CASSIAAYRGRTRYEQYF. CDR3 in DNA: TGTGCCAGCAGTATCGCGGCGTACAGGGGGCGAACCAGGTACGAGCAGTACTTC.

This clonotype was counted many times. The rearrangement links TRBV7-9 to TRBJ2-3; D is unresolved. Germline V lookup: CDR1 SEHNR, CDR2 FQNEAQ (reference sequence). The CDR3 is made up of 10 amino acids. V was clipped by 8 bases and J by 6 bases, with 6 bases between them. The CDR3 region is CASVTDTQYF. DNA of the CDR3: TGTGCCAGCGTTACCGATACGCAGTATTTT.

The V and J genes are TRBV4-1 and TRBJ1-1; possibly TRBD1 for D (5 bases). The germline V gene has CDR1 MGHRA and CDR2 YSYEKL. CDR3 length: 15 amino acids. V shed 4 bases and J shed 3 bases, with 15 bases lying between them. The CDR3 DNA reads TGCGCCAGCAGCCCAGGACGGGGGGGGGACACTGAAGCTTTCTTT. This encodes CASSPGRGGDTEAFF.

This clonotype was detected many times. V is TRBV4-3 and J is TRBJ2-2, with D possibly being TRBD1 or TRBD2 (5 bases each). Germline V gene data show CDR1 as LGHNA and CDR2 as YSLEER. Trimming cost V 1 base and J 4 bases, with 13 bases left between them. CDR3 length equals 16 residues. The CDR3 reads CASSQGGTASTGELFF. The CDR3 bases are TGCGCCAGCAGCCAAGGGGGGACGGCGAGCACCGGGGAGCTGTTTTTT.

The rearrangement uses TRBV14 and TRBJ2-5; 12 bases align to TRBD2. J was trimmed by 5 bases and V by 0 bases; bases with no gene match: 4. Per the germline V gene, CDR1 is SGHDN and CDR2 is FVKESK. The length of the CDR3 is 16 residues. This chain's CDR3 is CASSQDGLAGWETQYF. CDR3 bases: TGTGCCAGCAGCCAAGACGGACTAGCGGGGTGGGAGACCCAGTACTTC.

J is TRBJ1-1 and V is TRBV11-2; D remains unclear. The germline V gene has CDR1 SGHAT and CDR2 FQNNGV. V lost 1 base, J lost 5 bases, and 8 bases lay in between. The CDR3 is made up of 13 amino acids. CDR3 residues: CASSLGPRTEAFF. The DNA for the CDR3 is TGTGCCAGCAGCTTAGGTCCGCGGACTGAAGCTTTCTTT.

The genes are TRBV29-1 and TRBJ2-7, with D perhaps matching TRBD1 (7 bases). Germline CDR1 SQVTM, CDR2 ANQGSEA. V was pared by 1 base and J by 2 bases, with 15 bases between. CDR3 length: 15 residues. Here the CDR3 DNA reads TGCAGCGTTGAAGGGGGGGCAGGGGGAACCTACGAGCAGTACTTC. Translation gives CSVEGGAGGTYEQYF.

This chain connects TRBV6-5 to TRBJ1-5, with 10 nucleotides matching TRBD1. The CDR3 covers 13 residues. The germline V gene has CDR1 MNHEY and CDR2 SVGAGI. V was pared by 8 bases and J by 6 bases, with 4 bases of the junction left unmatched. CDR3 nucleotide sequence: TGTGCCAGCGGGGGACAGGGGAGTCAGCCCCAGCATTTT. Protein sequence: CASGGQGSQPQHF.